Presented here are 31 T cell receptor beta chains from one specimen sequenced in a study of cytomegalovirus exposure and HLA in healthy donors. PCR primers comprised 60 Vbeta and 13 Jbeta primers. Assay: immunoSEQ multiplex PCR; the TCRdb copy retains only in-frame clones and omits some. The profile shows roughly 150,000 clones, about 71% of them singletons. Sequencing was carried out using PBMCs. All receptors derive from a woman aged 60 to 75 in good health and CMV-seropositive.

This clone was seen once. As the CDR3 is not closed by the conserved phenylalanine or tryptophan, this likely results from a read error. The V call is TRBV11-2, the J call TRBJ1-2; perhaps TRBD1 as D (5 bases). V lost 5 bases and J lost 4, with 14 bases in between. The CDR3 is 14 amino acids. The germline V gene encodes CDR1 SGHAT and CDR2 FQNNGV. The CDR3 DNA sequence: TGTGCCAGCAGCCCCCTGGACAAGGCCTATGGCTACACCCTC. Its protein product is CASSPLDKAYGYTL.

The gene calls are TRBV18 and TRBJ2-6, with a weak D call TRBD1 (6 bases). CDR1 and CDR2 from the germline V gene are KGHSH and LQKENI. Trimming removed 4 bases at V and 0 bases at J, with 13 bases between. The CDR3 totals 17 residues. Here the CDR3 reads CASSRATGDSGANVLTF. The CDR3 DNA follows: TGTGCCAGCTCACGAGCGACAGGCGACTCTGGGGCCAACGTCCTGACTTTC.

The genes are TRBV4-1 and TRBJ2-2, with D perhaps matching TRBD1 (6 bases). The germline gives CDR1 MGHRA, CDR2 YSYEKL. Trimming pared 4 bases from V and 1 base from J, leaving 13 bases between. CDR3 length: 16 residues. The CDR3 DNA reads TGCGCCAGCAGCCCTTTCCCGACAGGGAACACCGGGGAGCTGTTTTTT. Its translation: CASSPFPTGNTGELFF.

On this clone: Other nucleotide sequences in the sample specify the same CDR3. The gene calls are TRBV2 and TRBJ2-1; D possibly corresponds to TRBD1 (6 bases). V lost 3 bases and J lost 3, with 9 bases in between. Germline V gene data show CDR1 as SNHLY and CDR2 as FYNNEI. CDR3 length equals 14 residues. The CDR3 bases are TGTGCCAGCAGTGAGAGGGGGAGCTACAATGAGCAGTTCTTC. This codes for CASSERGSYNEQFF.

The chain uses TRBV28 and TRBJ1-3; TRBD1 matches 7 bases. The length of the CDR3 is 15 residues. V was pared by 5 bases and J by 5 bases, with 9 bases of the junction left unmatched. Germline V CDR1 and CDR2: MDHEN, SYDVKM. The CDR3 nucleotides read TGTGCCAGCAGTGCCCGCCCACAGGGGAGAAACACCATATATTTT. This gives the protein CASSARPQGRNTIYF.

This rearrangement joins TRBV27 to TRBJ2-1; D is perhaps TRBD2 (6 bases). The germline V and J ends were trimmed by 4 bases and 0 bases, with 28 bases remaining between them. This CDR3 is 21 amino acids long. The germline V gene encodes CDR1 MNHEY and CDR2 SMNVEV (reference sequence). CDR3 nucleotide sequence: TGTGCCAGCAGTTCCAGCCTTTCGGGAGCTGGGGGAGGTCGCTCCTACAATGAGCAGTTCTTC. This translates into CASSSSLSGAGGGRSYNEQFF.

The rearrangement links TRBV9 to TRBJ2-6; D is perhaps TRBD1 (5 bases). CDR3 length: 17 amino acids. The V gene's germline CDR1 is SGDLS and CDR2 YYNGEE. V was cut by 4 bases and J by 2 bases, with 16 bases left in between. The CDR3 DNA follows: TGTGCCAGCAGCCCATATCAGGGAAGGACTGGGGCCAACGTCCTGACTTTC. This gives the protein CASSPYQGRTGANVLTF.

The chain uses TRBV5-1 and TRBJ1-1; D is ambiguous. This CDR3 is 13 amino acids long. The V gene lost 5 bases and the J gene lost 6 bases, with 14 bases spanning the gap. Germline V gene data show CDR1 as SGHRS and CDR2 as YFSETQ. CDR3 amino acids: CASSQGSRSEAFF. The CDR3 DNA is TGCGCCAGCAGTCAAGGGAGTCGTTCTGAAGCTTTCTTT.

This clone showed up just once. This chain connects TRBV18 to TRBJ1-1; 8 nucleotides agree with TRBD1. The CDR3 covers 17 residues. The trim removed 6 bases at V and 5 bases at J, leaving 17 bases unmatched. From germline, CDR1 is KGHSH and CDR2 LQKENI. Here the CDR3 reads CASSQQGVDGDRTEAFF. CDR3 sequence (DNA): TGTGCCAGCTCCCAACAGGGGGTGGATGGGGATCGGACTGAAGCTTTCTTT.

This chain joins TRBV7-8 and TRBJ1-1; D gene uncertain. This CDR3 is 14 amino acids long. In germline, CDR1 is SGHVS, CDR2 FQNEAQ. Between the trimmed V and J ends, which lost 0 bases and 4 bases, there was a span of 9 bases. Here the CDR3 DNA reads TGTGCCAGCAGCTTAGCTCCCATTCCCACTGAAGCTTTCTTT. Translated, it gives CASSLAPIPTEAFF.

The chain combines TRBV19 with TRBJ2-3; TRBD2 matches at 8 bases. The V and J ends lost 7 bases and 4 bases, in that order; junction bases with no gene match: 10. Germline CDR1 and CDR2: LNHDA and SQIVND (reference sequence). The CDR3 contains 15 residues. This CDR3 reads CASKMKREQADTQYF. The CDR3 nucleotides read TGTGCCAGTAAGATGAAGCGGGAGCAGGCAGATACGCAGTATTTT.

The chain joins TRBV28 to TRBJ2-7, with 11 bases aligning to TRBD1. Trimming removed 4 bases from V and 2 bases from J; junction bases left unmatched: 4. The CDR3 is 15 amino acids. Germline CDR1 and CDR2: MDHEN and SYDVKM. The CDR3 region is CASSSPDRGPYEQYF. The CDR3 DNA sequence: TGTGCCAGCAGTTCCCCGGACAGGGGGCCCTACGAGCAGTACTTC.

The chain is built from TRBV5-1 and TRBJ1-1; possible D gene TRBD1, 6 bases. The V end was cut by 4 bases, the J end by 0 bases, with 16 bases between. CDR3 length equals 16 residues. CDR1 is SGHRS, CDR2 YFSETQ, per germline. DNA of the CDR3: TGCGCCAGCAGCCGCTCGGGGGGCGGTTTGAACACTGAAGCTTTCTTT. Translating it yields CASSRSGGGLNTEAFF. Using reference TRBV5-1 and TRBJ1-1 for the parts outside the CDR3, the full variable domain is KAGVTQTPRYLIKTRGQQVTLSCSPISGHRSVSWYQQTPGQGLQFLFEYFSETQRNKGNFPGRFSGRQFSNSRSEMNVSTLELGDSALYLCASSRSGGGLNTEAFFGQGTRLTVV.

This sequence joins TRBV18 and TRBJ1-2; 7 bases map to TRBD1. The CDR3 is made up of 15 amino acids. Germline loops: CDR1 KGHSH, CDR2 LQKENI. With 4 bases clipped from V and 3 bases from J, the junction kept 8 bases outside the gene matches. CDR3 bases: TGTGCCAGCTCACGGGAGGAGGGGGCGTACTATGGCTACACCTTC. Residues: CASSREEGAYYGYTF.

With regard to this clone: Other DNA sequences of this sample code for an identical CDR3. This rearrangement joins TRBV7-9 to TRBJ1-1; D is possibly TRBD1 (6 bases). V lost 5 bases and J lost 1, with 11 bases in between. This CDR3 spans 14 amino acids. Germline CDR1 reads SEHNR; CDR2 reads FQNEAQ (reference sequence). CDR3 DNA: TGTGCCAGCAGCCTGAGGGGGACGAACACTGAAGCTTTCTTT. This gives the protein CASSLRGTNTEAFF.

This clone has just a few counts. This chain links TRBV5-1 with TRBJ1-2; D possibly corresponds to TRBD1 (5 bases). V was pared by 4 bases and J by 4 bases, with 20 bases between. CDR3 length: 16 amino acids. Germline V gives CDR1 SGHRS, CDR2 YFSETQ. CDR3: CASSPNPQGFSYGYTF. In DNA, the CDR3 is TGCGCCAGCAGCCCAAATCCCCAGGGCTTCAGCTATGGCTACACCTTC.

This clone was recorded a few times. The chain joins TRBV30 to TRBJ1-5; 10 bases agree with TRBD1. J gave up 7 bases and V 2 bases, and 5 bases lay outside the gene matches. This CDR3 has 14 amino acids. The germline V gene encodes CDR1 GTSNPN and CDR2 SVGIG (reference sequence). CDR3 sequence: CAWSRQGAEQPQHF. CDR3 nucleotide sequence: TGTGCCTGGAGTAGACAGGGGGCTGAACAGCCCCAGCATTTT.

The chain employs TRBV12-5 and TRBJ1-5; perhaps TRBD1 as D (5 bases). This CDR3 has 16 amino acids. V lost 6 bases, J lost 5 bases, and 20 bases lay in between. CDR1 is LGHNT and CDR2 is FRNRAP in the germline V gene. CDR3 in amino acids: CASGGWGGELYQPQHF. The CDR3 DNA follows: TGTGCTAGTGGGGGGTGGGGCGGTGAATTATATCAGCCCCAGCATTTT.

This clone was observed a few times. CDR3 bases: TGTGCCAGCAGCTTAGGGGGCGGCTACGAGCAGTACTTC. Its protein is CASSLGGGYEQYF. The chain is built from TRBV11-3 and TRBJ2-7; maybe TRBD1 (5 bases). The CDR3 has 13 amino acids. Looked up from germline, CDR1 is SGHNT and CDR2 is YENEEA. V lost 1 base to trimming and J lost 3 bases, with 7 bases between them.

The chain has TRBV28 and TRBJ1-2; tentatively, D is TRBD1 (6 bases). Per germline, CDR1 MDHEN and CDR2 SYDVKM. This CDR3 region has 15 residues. Trimming took 2 bases from V and 3 from J, leaving 13 bases between them. The CDR3 here is CASSLGQGLYYGYTF. CDR3 in DNA: TGTGCCAGCAGTTTAGGTCAGGGGCTCTACTATGGCTACACCTTC.

This clone was recorded a few times. This rearrangement joins TRBV28 to TRBJ2-3; D may be TRBD1 (6 bases). The CDR3 loop spans 16 amino acids. The V gene's germline CDR1 is MDHEN and CDR2 SYDVKM. Trimming pared 6 bases from V and 3 bases from J, leaving 19 bases between. CDR3 in amino acids: CASSPNPGRGTDTQYF. The DNA for the CDR3 is TGTGCCAGCAGCCCAAACCCGGGAAGGGGGACAGATACGCAGTATTTT. The variable domain in full, completed from reference TRBV28 and TRBJ2-3, reads DVKVTQSSRYLVKRTGEKVFLECVQDMDHENMFWYRQDPGLGLRLIYFSYDVKMKEKGDIPEGYSVSREKKERFSLILESASTNQTSMYLCASSPNPGRGTDTQYFGPGTRLTVL.

V gene TRBV28 combines with J gene TRBJ1-5; 9 nucleotides line up with TRBD1. The CDR3 loop spans 14 amino acids. Germline values: CDR1 MDHEN, CDR2 SYDVKM. Trimming removed 6 bases from V and 4 bases from J; junction bases left unmatched: 4. CDR3 sequence: CASRTGTGNQPQHF. CDR3 bases: TGTGCCAGCAGAACCGGGACAGGGAATCAGCCCCAGCATTTT.

The V gene is TRBV5-1, the J gene TRBJ2-2, with 7 bases lining up with TRBD1. The CDR3 runs to 15 residues. The germline V gene has CDR1 SGHRS and CDR2 YFSETQ. V was pared by 2 bases and J by 2 bases, with 3 bases of the junction left unmatched. The CDR3 DNA sequence: TGCGCCAGCAGCTTCGGACAGGCCAACACCGGGGAGCTGTTTTTT. It yields the protein CASSFGQANTGELFF.

The gene calls are TRBV6-5 and TRBJ1-5, with 7 bases that match TRBD1. The junction had 9 bases not matched to a gene; V was cut back by 6 bases and J by 7 bases. Per germline, CDR1 MNHEY and CDR2 SVGAGI. The CDR3 has 14 residues. This CDR3 is CASSSNRGTQPQHF. DNA for the CDR3: TGTGCCAGCAGCTCGAACAGGGGTACGCAGCCCCAGCATTTT.

The chain couples TRBV28 to TRBJ2-7, with D unclear. Germline CDR1 and CDR2: MDHEN and SYDVKM. This CDR3 region has 13 residues. Trimming shortened V by 6 bases and J by 2 bases, and 11 bases separated the two germline ends. The CDR3 region is CASSTANTYEQYF. As DNA, the CDR3 is TGTGCCAGCAGCACAGCAAACACCTACGAGCAGTACTTC.

The chain links TRBV2 to TRBJ2-7; TRBD2 might be the D (6 bases). Germline V CDR1 and CDR2: SNHLY, FYNNEI. There are 15 residues in the CDR3. V lost 3 bases and J lost 0, with 12 bases in between. The chain's CDR3 is CASSESLALSYEQYF. CDR3 nucleotides: TGTGCCAGCAGTGAGTCCCTAGCGCTCTCCTACGAGCAGTACTTC.

This clone was counted a few times. This chain links TRBV5-1 with TRBJ2-7; TRBD2 agrees at 14 bases. Per germline, CDR1 SGHRS and CDR2 YFSETQ. This CDR3 spans 14 amino acids. V lost 4 bases and J lost 6; bases outside the gene matches: 3. CDR3 protein: CASSGGLAGGEQYF. CDR3 in DNA: TGCGCCAGCAGCGGCGGACTAGCGGGAGGCGAGCAGTACTTC. Using reference TRBV5-1 and TRBJ2-7 for the parts outside the CDR3, the full variable domain is KAGVTQTPRYLIKTRGQQVTLSCSPISGHRSVSWYQQTPGQGLQFLFEYFSETQRNKGNFPGRFSGRQFSNSRSEMNVSTLELGDSALYLCASSGGLAGGEQYFGPGTRLTVT.

The chain combines TRBV7-9 with TRBJ1-1; a possible D gene is TRBD1 (5 bases). The V and J ends lost 5 bases and 4 bases respectively, with 17 bases between them. Per germline, CDR1 SEHNR and CDR2 FQNEAQ (reference sequence). CDR3 length: 15 residues. CDR3 amino acids: CASSLEGVGGTEAFF. The CDR3 region has the DNA TGTGCCAGCAGCCTAGAAGGGGTGGGAGGCACTGAAGCTTTCTTT.

This clone was seen more than once but under ten times. The chain employs TRBV5-1 and TRBJ2-2, with 10 positions matching TRBD2. From germline, CDR1 is SGHRS and CDR2 YFSETQ. With 1 base clipped from V and 3 bases from J, the junction kept 6 bases outside the gene matches. This CDR3 is built from 17 residues. This chain's CDR3 is CASSLRAGGPDTGELFF. Written as DNA, the CDR3 is TGCGCCAGCAGCTTGAGAGCGGGAGGGCCCGACACCGGGGAGCTGTTTTTT.

The chain has TRBV7-9 and TRBJ1-1; D might be TRBD1 (5 bases). Trimming removed 5 bases at V and 4 bases at J, with 14 bases between. Germline CDR1 is SEHNR and CDR2 is FQNEAQ (reference sequence). This CDR3 comprises 14 residues. The CDR3 protein is CASSPGPGGTEAFF. In nucleotides, the CDR3 is TGTGCCAGCAGCCCTGGACCGGGGGGCACTGAAGCTTTCTTT.

This clone was detected only a few times. The V and J genes are TRBV6-5 and TRBJ1-1, with TRBD1 as a possible D gene (6 bases). Deletions cut 4 bases from V and 2 bases from J, with 11 bases between. The CDR3 extends over 14 amino acids. From germline, CDR1 is MNHEY and CDR2 SVGAGI. This chain's CDR3 is CASSWNRANTEAFF. CDR3 in DNA: TGTGCCAGCAGTTGGAACAGGGCAAACACTGAAGCTTTCTTT.